These T cell receptor beta chains were read from a single sample in a study of cytomegalovirus exposure and HLA in healthy donors. The data were produced by immunoSEQ multiplex PCR, yet TCRdb's version contains in-frame clones alone and is incomplete. The repertoire holds some 150,000 clones, with nearly 80% as singletons. Sample: PBMCs. Receptors were obtained from a male donor in good health and CMV-seronegative. CDR3s include the opening cysteine and the closing phenylalanine or tryptophan. The order of the fields is J gene, clone size, D gene, V gene, CDR3 protein, CDR3 DNA. A D gene is named only where the DNA matches it firmly. Clone size is stated in some rows and not others, as once, few, many or a class when expanded.

>TRBJ2-1|.|TRBD2|TRBV4-3
CASSQELAGGPGEQFF
TGCGCCAGCAGCCAAGAACTAGCGGGAGGGCCTGGTGAGCAGTTCTTC
>TRBJ2-7|.|TRBD1|TRBV7-2
CASSLRRTGGNEQYF
TGTGCCAGCAGCTTACGGCGGACAGGGGGGAACGAGCAGTACTTC
>TRBJ2-6|once|.|TRBV27
CASSFAPEPWQVVSGANVLTF
TGTGCCAGCAGTTTCGCCCCCGAGCCGTGGCAGGTTGTATCAGGGGCCAACGTCCTGACTTTC
>TRBJ2-7|.|TRBD2|TRBV18
CASSLIAGAQNEQYF
TGTGCCAGCTCACTCATAGCGGGAGCGCAGAACGAGCAGTACTTC
>TRBJ2-7|.|.|TRBV5-5
CASSLMGAGYEQYF
TGTGCCAGCAGCTTGATGGGGGCTGGCTACGAGCAGTACTTC
>TRBJ1-3|.|TRBD1|TRBV4-1
CASSQTRTGLEANTIYF
TGCGCCAGCAGCCAAACCCGGACAGGCCTTGAGGCGAACACCATATATTTT
>TRBJ2-5|.|.|TRBV5-1
CASSLFGSETQYF
TGCGCCAGCAGCTTATTTGGGAGCGAGACCCAGTACTTC
>TRBJ1-1|.|.|TRBV5-1
CASSLATGGFTEAFF
TGCGCCAGCAGCTTGGCCACTGGAGGCTTCACTGAAGCTTTCTTT
>TRBJ2-2|.|.|TRBV5-4
CASSSGTMNTGELFF
TGTGCCAGCAGCAGCGGGACAATGAACACCGGGGAGCTGTTTTTT
>TRBJ2-1|.|TRBD1|TRBV7-2
CASSPIRTGGGSYNEQFF
TGTGCCAGCAGCCCAATTCGGACAGGGGGGGGCTCCTACAATGAGCAGTTCTTC
>TRBJ2-7|.|TRBD1|TRBV27
CASSGLGQGTEQYF
TGTGCCAGCAGCGGATTGGGACAGGGGACCGAGCAGTACTTC
>TRBJ1-2|.|.|TRBV7-9
CASSPTGGSANYGYTF
TGTGCCAGCAGCCCGACGGGGGGCTCAGCTAACTATGGCTACACCTTC
>TRBJ2-4|.|.|TRBV4-3
CASSQGPVGGSTKNIQYF
TGCGCCAGCAGCCAAGGACCGGTTGGAGGGAGTACCAAAAACATTCAGTACTTC
>TRBJ1-5|.|TRBD1|TRBV2
CASSGDRSNQPQHF
TGTGCCAGCAGCGGGGACAGGAGCAATCAGCCCCAGCATTTT
>TRBJ2-1|.|.|TRBV7-8
CASSFTPPYNEQFF
TGTGCCAGCAGCTTCACTCCCCCCTACAATGAGCAGTTCTTC
>TRBJ1-2|.|.|TRBV10-3
CATAQGAGGYTF
TGTGCCACCGCACAGGGCGCAGGAGGCTACACCTTC
>TRBJ1-5|few|.|TRBV27
CASRAGLVGQPQHF
TGTGCCAGCAGAGCGGGCTTGGTGGGACAGCCCCAGCATTTT
>TRBJ1-5|.|.|TRBV18
CASSPGQSNQPQHF
TGTGCCAGCTCACCAGGACAGAGCAATCAGCCCCAGCATTTT
>TRBJ1-3|.|.|TRBV5-6
CASSLAGGSSGNTIYF
TGTGCCAGCAGCTTGGCTGGGGGCTCCTCTGGAAACACCATATATTTT
>TRBJ2-7|.|TRBD1|TRBV30
CAWSVSRTGDSYEQYF
TGTGCCTGGAGTGTTTCCCGGACAGGTGATTCCTACGAGCAGTACTTC
>TRBJ2-3|few|TRBD2|TRBV4-3
CASSQDWGGGLAPDTQYF
TGCGCCAGCAGCCAAGATTGGGGAGGAGGACTAGCGCCAGATACGCAGTATTTT
>TRBJ2-1|.|TRBD2|TRBV7-9
CASSLTSGAISYNEQFF
TGTGCCAGCAGCTTGACTAGCGGGGCCATATCCTACAATGAGCAGTTCTTC
>TRBJ1-5|.|.|TRBV27
CASSGQLNQPQHF
TGTGCCAGCAGTGGACAACTCAATCAGCCCCAGCATTTT
>TRBJ2-7|.|.|TRBV5-1
CASSLAGGTSSYEQYF
TGCGCCAGCAGCTTGGCCGGCGGGACGAGCTCCTACGAGCAGTACTTC
>TRBJ2-7|.|TRBD1|TRBV27
CASSPDRDRVRYEQYF
TGTGCCAGCAGTCCTGACCGGGACAGGGTTAGGTACGAGCAGTACTTC
>TRBJ2-3|.|.|TRBV25-1
CASSAQGTDTQYF
TGTGCCAGCAGTGCCCAGGGGACAGATACGCAGTATTTT
>TRBJ2-3|.|.|TRBV6-5
CASSWGGGPGTDTQYF
TGTGCCAGCAGTTGGGGGGGCGGACCTGGGACAGATACGCAGTATTTT
>TRBJ1-2|.|.|TRBV7-3
CASSSGDNPSGGYTF
TGTGCCAGCAGCTCCGGGGACAACCCGAGTGGAGGCTACACCTTC
>TRBJ1-2|.|.|TRBV7-2
CASSRTAGSGPETF
TGTGCCAGCAGCCGCACGGCAGGGTCAGGTCCGGAGACCTTC
>TRBJ1-2|.|TRBD1|TRBV27
CASSFIQGGWVKYGYTF
TGTGCCAGCAGTTTTATCCAGGGGGGTTGGGTCAAATATGGCTACACCTTC
>TRBJ2-2|.|.|TRBV6-5
CASSPGGQTGELFF
TGTGCCAGCAGCCCGGGAGGACAGACCGGGGAGCTGTTTTTT
>TRBJ2-7|.|TRBD2|TRBV19
CASSIREEYSYEQYF
TGTGCCAGTAGTATTCGGGAGGAATACTCCTACGAGCAGTACTTC
>TRBJ1-1|.|TRBD1|TRBV6-5
CASSRQGRTEAFF
TGTGCCAGCAGCAGACAGGGACGGACTGAAGCTTTCTTT
>TRBJ1-1|.|TRBD1|TRBV23-1
CASSRAQGAGTEAFF
TGCGCCAGCAGTCGGGCGCAGGGGGCCGGCACTGAAGCTTTCTTT
>TRBJ2-1|.|TRBD1|TRBV4-1
CASSLPPTGGPSYNEQFF
TGCGCCAGCAGCCTCCCGCCCACAGGGGGCCCATCCTACAATGAGCAGTTCTTC
>TRBJ1-2|.|.|TRBV11-2
CASSWGSSYGYTF
TGTGCCAGCAGCTGGGGCAGCAGCTATGGCTACACCTTC
>TRBJ1-4|.|TRBD1|TRBV30
CAWNGDSHTATNEKLFF
TGTGCCTGGAATGGGGACAGCCACACTGCAACTAATGAAAAACTGTTTTTT
>TRBJ1-1|.|TRBD1|TRBV7-2
CASTRLGQGIRNTEAFF
TGTGCCAGCACCCGACTGGGACAGGGGATACGGAACACTGAAGCTTTCTTT
>TRBJ2-3|few|.|TRBV29-1
CSGIRMGATDTQYF
TGCAGCGGAATACGAATGGGGGCCACAGATACGCAGTATTTT
>TRBJ2-5|.|.|TRBV5-1
CASSFPRGETQYF
TGCGCCAGCAGCTTTCCCAGGGGCGAGACCCAGTACTTC
>TRBJ2-7|.|TRBD2|TRBV2
CARGREGGEQYF
TGTGCCAGAGGGCGGGAGGGGGGCGAGCAGTACTTC